The T cell receptor beta chain described here comes from a study of cytomegalovirus exposure and HLA in healthy donors. Background on the study: The early release's HLA-typed donors yielded 65 million to 85 million unique TCRs. General observations from the study: With DRB1 most and HLA-C fewest, TCR association rates differed between HLA loci in a later analysis. An assumption of roughly uniform sequencing depth across donors underlay the presence/absence analyses.

Concerning this clone itself: Its matching antigen is unknown.

Germline-derived CDR1 and CDR2 are MNHEY and SMNVEV (reference sequence). Trimming cost V 5 bases and J 6 bases; bases outside gene matches: 7. The CDR3 totals 15 residues. With 60 Vbeta and 13 Jbeta primers, the PCR was carried out. Measured with immunoSEQ multiplex PCR; TCRdb has only the in-frame clones, and not every one. This table holds 150,000 to 180,000 clones, around 82% found once. Although they were nominally healthy when sampled, donors likely had unrecorded immune exposures. The clonotype was recovered from a woman aged 40 to 50 in good health and CMV-seropositive. What was sequenced was PBMCs. V gene TRBV27 combines with J gene TRBJ2-5, with 12 nucleotides matching TRBD1. The CDR3 nucleotides read TGTGCCAGCAGTGCCCCCGGGACAGGGGGCCAGACCCAGTACTTC. Translating it yields CASSAPGTGGQTQYF.